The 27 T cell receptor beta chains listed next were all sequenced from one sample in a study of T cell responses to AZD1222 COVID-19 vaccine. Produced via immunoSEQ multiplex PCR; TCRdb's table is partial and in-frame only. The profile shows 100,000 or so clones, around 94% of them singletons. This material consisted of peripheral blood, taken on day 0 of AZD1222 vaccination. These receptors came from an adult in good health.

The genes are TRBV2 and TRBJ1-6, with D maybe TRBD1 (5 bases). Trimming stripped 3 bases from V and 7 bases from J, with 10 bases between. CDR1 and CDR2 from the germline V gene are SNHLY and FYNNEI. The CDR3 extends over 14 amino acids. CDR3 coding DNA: TGTGCCAGCAGTGAGGGGCCGGACAATTCACCCCTCCACTTT. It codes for CASSEGPDNSPLHF.

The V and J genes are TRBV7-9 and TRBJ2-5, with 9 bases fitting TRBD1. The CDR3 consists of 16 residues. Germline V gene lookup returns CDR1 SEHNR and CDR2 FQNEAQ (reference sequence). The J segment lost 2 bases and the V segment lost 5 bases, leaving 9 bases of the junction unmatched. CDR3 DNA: TGTGCCAGCAGCACGCAACCAGACAGGGGGCAAGAGACCCAGTACTTC. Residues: CASSTQPDRGQETQYF. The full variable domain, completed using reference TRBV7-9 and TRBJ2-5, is DTGVSQNPRHKITKRGQNVTFRCDPISEHNRLYWYRQTLGQGPEFLTYFQNEAQLEKSRLLSDRFSAERPKGSFSTLEIQRTEQGDSAMYLCASSTQPDRGQETQYFGPGTRLLVL.

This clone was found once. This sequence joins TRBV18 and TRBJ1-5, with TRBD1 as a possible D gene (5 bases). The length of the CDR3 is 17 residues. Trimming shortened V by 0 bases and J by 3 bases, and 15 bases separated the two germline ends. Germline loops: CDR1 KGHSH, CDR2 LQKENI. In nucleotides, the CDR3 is TGTGCCAGCTCACCACCGCAAGGGGCTCGGTTCAATCAGCCCCAGCATTTT. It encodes CASSPPQGARFNQPQHF.

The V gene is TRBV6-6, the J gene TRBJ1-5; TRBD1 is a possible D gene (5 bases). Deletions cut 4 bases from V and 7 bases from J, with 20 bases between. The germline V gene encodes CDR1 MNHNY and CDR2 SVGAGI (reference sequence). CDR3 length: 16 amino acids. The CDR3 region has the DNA TGTGCCAGCAGTTCCCCTCCGCGGGGCAGTAACCAGCCCCAGCATTTT. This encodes CASSSPPRGSNQPQHF.

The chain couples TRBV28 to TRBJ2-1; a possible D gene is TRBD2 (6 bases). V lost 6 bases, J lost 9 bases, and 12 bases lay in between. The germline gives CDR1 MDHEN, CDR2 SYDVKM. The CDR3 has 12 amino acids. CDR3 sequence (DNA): TGTGCCAGCAGACTTAGCGGCCCTGAGCAGTTCTTC. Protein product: CASRLSGPEQFF.

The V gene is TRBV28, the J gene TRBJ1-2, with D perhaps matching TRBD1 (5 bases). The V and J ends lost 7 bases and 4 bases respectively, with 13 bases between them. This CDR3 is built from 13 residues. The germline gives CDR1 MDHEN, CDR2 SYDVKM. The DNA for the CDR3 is TGTGCCAGCATGCTCCACAGGCTCTATGGCTACACCTTC. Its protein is CASMLHRLYGYTF.

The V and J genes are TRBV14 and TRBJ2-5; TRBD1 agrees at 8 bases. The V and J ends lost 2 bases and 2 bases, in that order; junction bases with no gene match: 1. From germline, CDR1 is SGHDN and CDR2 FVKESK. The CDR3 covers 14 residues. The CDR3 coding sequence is TGTGCCAGCAGCCAAAACAGGGGGCAAGAGACCCAGTACTTC. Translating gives CASSQNRGQETQYF.

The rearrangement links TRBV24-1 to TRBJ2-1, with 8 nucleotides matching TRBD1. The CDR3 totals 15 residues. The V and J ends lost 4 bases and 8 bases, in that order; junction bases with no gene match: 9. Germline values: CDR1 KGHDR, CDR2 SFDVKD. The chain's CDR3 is CATSEGQAWGYEQFF. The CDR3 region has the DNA TGTGCCACCAGTGAGGGACAGGCATGGGGGTATGAGCAGTTCTTC.

CDR3 amino acids: CASSYSGTGGNQPQHF. CDR3 nucleotide sequence: TGTGCCAGCAGTTACTCGGGGACAGGGGGCAATCAGCCCCAGCATTTT. This chain links TRBV6-5 with TRBJ1-5, with 10 bases matching TRBD1. V was pared by 0 bases and J by 2 bases, with 1 base of the junction left unmatched. The V gene's germline CDR1 is MNHEY and CDR2 SVGAGI. CDR3 size: 16 residues.

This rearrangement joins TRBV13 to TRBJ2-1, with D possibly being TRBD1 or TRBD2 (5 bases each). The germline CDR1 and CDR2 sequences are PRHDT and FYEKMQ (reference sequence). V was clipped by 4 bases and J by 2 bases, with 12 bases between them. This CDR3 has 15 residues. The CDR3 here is CASSSGTVAYNEQFF. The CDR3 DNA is TGTGCCAGCAGCTCGGGGACGGTGGCCTACAATGAGCAGTTCTTC.

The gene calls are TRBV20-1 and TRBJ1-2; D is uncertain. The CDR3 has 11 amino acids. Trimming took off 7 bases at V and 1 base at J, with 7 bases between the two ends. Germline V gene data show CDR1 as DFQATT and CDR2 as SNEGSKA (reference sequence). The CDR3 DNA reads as TGCAGTGTGAGATTTAACTATGGCTACACCTTC. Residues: CSVRFNYGYTF.

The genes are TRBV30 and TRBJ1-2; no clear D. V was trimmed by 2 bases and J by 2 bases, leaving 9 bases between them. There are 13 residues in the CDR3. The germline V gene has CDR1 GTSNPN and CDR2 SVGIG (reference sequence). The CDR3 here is CAWSPGINYGYTF. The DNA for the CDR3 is TGTGCCTGGAGTCCGGGAATAAACTATGGCTACACCTTC. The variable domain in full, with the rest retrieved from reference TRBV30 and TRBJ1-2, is SQTIHQWPATLVQPVGSPLSLECTVEGTSNPNLYWYRQAAGRGLQLLFYSVGIGQISSEVPQNLSASRPQDRQFILSSKKLLLSDSGFYLCAWSPGINYGYTFGSGTRLTVV.

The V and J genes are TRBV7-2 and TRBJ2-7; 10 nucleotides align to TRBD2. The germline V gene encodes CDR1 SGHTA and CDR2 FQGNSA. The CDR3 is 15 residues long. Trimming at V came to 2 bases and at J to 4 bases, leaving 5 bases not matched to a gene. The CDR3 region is CASSLFSGGLYEQYF. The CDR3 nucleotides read TGTGCCAGCAGCTTATTTAGCGGGGGGTTGTACGAGCAGTACTTC.

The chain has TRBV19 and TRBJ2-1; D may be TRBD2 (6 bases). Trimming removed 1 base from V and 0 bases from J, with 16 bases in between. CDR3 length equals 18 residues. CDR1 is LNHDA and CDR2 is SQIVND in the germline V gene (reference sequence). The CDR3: CASSIGPAGWSSYNEQFF. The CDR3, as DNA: TGTGCCAGTAGTATAGGGCCAGCGGGTTGGAGCTCCTACAATGAGCAGTTCTTC.

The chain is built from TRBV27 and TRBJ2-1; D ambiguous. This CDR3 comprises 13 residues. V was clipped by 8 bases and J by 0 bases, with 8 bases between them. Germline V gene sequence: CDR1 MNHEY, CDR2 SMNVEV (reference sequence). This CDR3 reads CASAKSSYNEQFF. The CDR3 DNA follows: TGTGCCAGCGCCAAGAGCTCCTACAATGAGCAGTTCTTC.

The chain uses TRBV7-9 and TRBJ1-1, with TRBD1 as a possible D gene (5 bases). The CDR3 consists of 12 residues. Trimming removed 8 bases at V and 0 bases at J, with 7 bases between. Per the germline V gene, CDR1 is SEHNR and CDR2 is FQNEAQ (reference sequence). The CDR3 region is CASRQMNTEAFF. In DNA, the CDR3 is TGTGCCAGCCGACAGATGAACACTGAAGCTTTCTTT.

CDR3 coding DNA: TGTGCCAGCAGCTATACGTTGAACACTGAAGCTTTCTTT. It yields the protein CASSYTLNTEAFF. This chain connects TRBV12-3 or TRBV12-4 to TRBJ1-1; D is unclear. The ends were cut back, 6 bases at V and 0 bases at J, with 8 bases in the middle. The CDR3 totals 13 residues.

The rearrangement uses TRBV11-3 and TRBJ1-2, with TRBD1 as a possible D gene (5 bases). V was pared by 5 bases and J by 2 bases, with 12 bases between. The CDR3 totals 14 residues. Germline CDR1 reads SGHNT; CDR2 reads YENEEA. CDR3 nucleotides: TGTGCCAGCAGCCTCCTGGGGGGGAACTATGGCTACACCTTC. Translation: CASSLLGGNYGYTF.

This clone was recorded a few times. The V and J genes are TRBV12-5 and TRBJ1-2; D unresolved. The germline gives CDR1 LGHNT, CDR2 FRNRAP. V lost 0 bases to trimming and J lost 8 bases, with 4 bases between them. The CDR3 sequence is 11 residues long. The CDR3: CASGLVKGYTF. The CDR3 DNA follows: TGTGCTAGTGGTTTGGTAAAGGGCTACACCTTC.

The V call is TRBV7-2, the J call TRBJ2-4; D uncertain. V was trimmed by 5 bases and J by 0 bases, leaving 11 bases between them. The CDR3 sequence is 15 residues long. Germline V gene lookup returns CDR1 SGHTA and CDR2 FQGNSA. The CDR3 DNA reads TGTGCCAGCAGCCAATTCACCCCAGCCAAAAACATTCAGTACTTC. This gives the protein CASSQFTPAKNIQYF.

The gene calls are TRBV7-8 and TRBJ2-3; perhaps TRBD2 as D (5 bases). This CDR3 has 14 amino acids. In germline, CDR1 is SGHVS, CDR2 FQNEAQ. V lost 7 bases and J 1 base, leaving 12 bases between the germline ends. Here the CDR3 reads CASTIYGGTDTQYF. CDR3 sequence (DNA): TGTGCCAGCACCATCTACGGGGGCACAGATACGCAGTATTTT.

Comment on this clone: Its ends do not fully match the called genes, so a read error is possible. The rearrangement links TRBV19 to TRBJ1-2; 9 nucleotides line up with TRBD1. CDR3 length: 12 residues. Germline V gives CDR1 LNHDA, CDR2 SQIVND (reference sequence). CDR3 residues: CASSTRSRDRDF. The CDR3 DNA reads TGTGCCAGTAGTACCCGAAGCCGGGACAGGGACTTC. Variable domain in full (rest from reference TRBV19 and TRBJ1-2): DGGITQSPKYLFRKEGQNVTLSCEQNLNHDAMYWYRQDPGQGLRLIYYSQIVNDFQKGDIAEGYSVSREKKESFPLTVTSAQKNPTAFYLCASSTRSRDRDFGSGTRLTVV.

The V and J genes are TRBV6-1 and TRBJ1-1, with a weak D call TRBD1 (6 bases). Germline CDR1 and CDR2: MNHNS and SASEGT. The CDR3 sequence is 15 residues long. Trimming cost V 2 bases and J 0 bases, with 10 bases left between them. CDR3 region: CASSEWGGVNTEAFF. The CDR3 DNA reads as TGTGCCAGCAGTGAATGGGGGGGCGTGAACACTGAAGCTTTCTTT.

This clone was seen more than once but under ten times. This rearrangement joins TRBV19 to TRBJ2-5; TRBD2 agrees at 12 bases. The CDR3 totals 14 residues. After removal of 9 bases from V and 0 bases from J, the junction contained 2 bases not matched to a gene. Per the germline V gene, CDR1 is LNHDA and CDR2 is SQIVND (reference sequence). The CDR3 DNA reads TGTGCCAGCCGGACTAGCGGGAACCAAGAGACCCAGTACTTC. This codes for CASRTSGNQETQYF.

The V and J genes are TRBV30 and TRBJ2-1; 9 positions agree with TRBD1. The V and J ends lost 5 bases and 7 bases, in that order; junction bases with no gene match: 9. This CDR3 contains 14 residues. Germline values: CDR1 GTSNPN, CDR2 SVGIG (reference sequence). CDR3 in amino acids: CAWGAGTGYNEQFF. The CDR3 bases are TGTGCCTGGGGCGCCGGGACAGGGTATAATGAGCAGTTCTTC. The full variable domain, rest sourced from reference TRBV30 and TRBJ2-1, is SQTIHQWPATLVQPVGSPLSLECTVEGTSNPNLYWYRQAAGRGLQLLFYSVGIGQISSEVPQNLSASRPQDRQFILSSKKLLLSDSGFYLCAWGAGTGYNEQFFGPGTRLTVL.

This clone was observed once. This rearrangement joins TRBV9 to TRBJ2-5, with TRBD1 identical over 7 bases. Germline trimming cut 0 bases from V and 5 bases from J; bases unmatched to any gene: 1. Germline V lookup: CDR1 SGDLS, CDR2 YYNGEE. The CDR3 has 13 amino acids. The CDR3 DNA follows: TGTGCCAGCAGCGTAGTAGGGGGCGAGACCCAGTACTTC. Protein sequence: CASSVVGGETQYF. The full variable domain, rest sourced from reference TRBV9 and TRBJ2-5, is DSGVTQTPKHLITATGQRVTLRCSPRSGDLSVYWYQQSLDQGLQFLIQYYNGEERAKGNILERFSAQQFPDLHSELNLSSLELGDSALYFCASSVVGGETQYFGPGTRLLVL.

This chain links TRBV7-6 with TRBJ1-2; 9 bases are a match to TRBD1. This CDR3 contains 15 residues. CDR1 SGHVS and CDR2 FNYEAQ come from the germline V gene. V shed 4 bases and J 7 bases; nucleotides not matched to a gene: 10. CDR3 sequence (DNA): TGTGCCAGCAGCTCTCAGGACAGGGGTGGAGGTGGCTACACCTTC. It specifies CASSSQDRGGGGYTF.